These T cell receptor beta chains were read from a single sample in a study of cytomegalovirus exposure and HLA in healthy donors. Method: immunoSEQ multiplex PCR; TCRdb's copy keeps in-frame clones and lacks some. The sample yields hundreds of thousands of clones, over 65% seen once. The sample comprised PBMCs. These receptors all stem from a woman aged 55-75 years in good health and CMV-seropositive. The CDR3 runs from the conserved cysteine through the conserved F or W. Fields, in order: V gene, clone size, D gene, J gene, CDR3 DNA, CDR3 protein. A D gene is named only where the DNA matches it firmly. Rows give clone size only sometimes, using once, few, many, or a class for an expanded clone.

v_call: TRBV7-8
clone_size: few
d_call: TRBD1
j_call: TRBJ1-1
cdr3_nt: TGTGCCAGCAGACCTGGGACAGATCTCACTGAAGCTTTCTTT
cdr3_aa: CASRPGTDLTEAFF

v_call: TRBV2
clone_size: .
d_call: TRBD2
j_call: TRBJ2-7
cdr3_nt: TGTGCCAGCAGGTCATGGGGGGGTAGCGGGCACGAGCAGTACTTC
cdr3_aa: CASRSWGGSGHEQYF

v_call: TRBV28
clone_size: .
d_call: .
j_call: TRBJ1-6
cdr3_nt: TGTGCCAGCAAGACGCCTAGCTCCTATAATTCACCCCTCCACTTT
cdr3_aa: CASKTPSSYNSPLHF

v_call: TRBV27
clone_size: .
d_call: TRBD1
j_call: TRBJ2-1
cdr3_nt: TGTGCCAGCAAAAGACAGGGGGCGCGAGTAAACAATGAGCAGTTCTTC
cdr3_aa: CASKRQGARVNNEQFF

v_call: TRBV5-1
clone_size: few
d_call: .
j_call: TRBJ2-6
cdr3_nt: TGCGCCAGCAGCCACAACACTGGGGCCAACGTCCTGACTTTC
cdr3_aa: CASSHNTGANVLTF

v_call: TRBV2
clone_size: few
d_call: .
j_call: TRBJ1-1
cdr3_nt: TGTGCCAGCAAACGGACTTTGAACACTGAAGCTTTCTTT
cdr3_aa: CASKRTLNTEAFF

v_call: TRBV19
clone_size: .
d_call: TRBD1
j_call: TRBJ2-1
cdr3_nt: TGTGCCAGTAGTATAGGGACAGGGGGACATGAGCAGTTCTTC
cdr3_aa: CASSIGTGGHEQFF

v_call: TRBV30
clone_size: .
d_call: TRBD2
j_call: TRBJ2-5
cdr3_nt: TGTGCCTGGAGTGCCCTAGCGGGGCCCCAAGAGACCCAGTACTTC
cdr3_aa: CAWSALAGPQETQYF

v_call: TRBV6-1
clone_size: .
d_call: .
j_call: TRBJ2-7
cdr3_nt: TGTGCCAGCAGTTCCTTCGGCAGGGGCTACGAGCAGTACTTC
cdr3_aa: CASSSFGRGYEQYF

v_call: TRBV2
clone_size: .
d_call: .
j_call: TRBJ1-1
cdr3_nt: TGTGCCAGCAGTGTCTACAGGGCAACCGAAGCTTTCTTT
cdr3_aa: CASSVYRATEAFF

v_call: TRBV19
clone_size: .
d_call: .
j_call: TRBJ2-7
cdr3_nt: TGTGCCAGTAGTATCCTAATGACCGGGACTGGCTCCTACGAGCAGTACTTC
cdr3_aa: CASSILMTGTGSYEQYF

v_call: TRBV30
clone_size: .
d_call: .
j_call: TRBJ2-7
cdr3_nt: TGTGCCTGGGGGAAGGGGGTACCCTACGAGCAGTACTTC
cdr3_aa: CAWGKGVPYEQYF

v_call: TRBV7-8
clone_size: .
d_call: TRBD2
j_call: TRBJ2-2
cdr3_nt: TGTGCCAGCAGCTCGCCGGGACTAGTAATTCGTCGGGTCCCCGGGGAGCTGCTTTTT
cdr3_aa: CASSSPGLVIRRVPGELLF

v_call: TRBV10-2
clone_size: few
d_call: .
j_call: TRBJ2-1
cdr3_nt: TGCGCCAGCAGGAACCAGGGTGGTGAGCAGTTCTTC
cdr3_aa: CASRNQGGEQFF

v_call: TRBV7-2
clone_size: .
d_call: TRBD1
j_call: TRBJ1-5
cdr3_nt: TGTGCCAGCAGCTTAGGGACAGGGAGCAATCAGCCCCAGCATTTT
cdr3_aa: CASSLGTGSNQPQHF

v_call: TRBV30
clone_size: once
d_call: .
j_call: TRBJ2-2
cdr3_nt: TGTGCCTGGAGTGTGGGGGGCACCGGGGAGCTGTTTTTT
cdr3_aa: CAWSVGGTGELFF

v_call: TRBV5-1
clone_size: .
d_call: TRBD1
j_call: TRBJ1-1
cdr3_nt: TGCGCCAGCAGCTTGGTCACAGGGGGCTTGAACACTGAAGCTTTCTTT
cdr3_aa: CASSLVTGGLNTEAFF

v_call: TRBV4-1
clone_size: .
d_call: .
j_call: TRBJ2-2
cdr3_nt: TGCGCCAGCAGCCAAGAGGGAGTCGGTTTGGGCACCGGGGAGCTGTTTTTT
cdr3_aa: CASSQEGVGLGTGELFF

v_call: TRBV10-1
clone_size: .
d_call: .
j_call: TRBJ2-5
cdr3_nt: TGCGCCAGCAGTGAGTCGACTAGACAGGAGACCCAGTACTTC
cdr3_aa: CASSESTRQETQYF

v_call: TRBV5-4
clone_size: .
d_call: TRBD2
j_call: TRBJ2-3
cdr3_nt: TGTGCCAGCAGCTTGGCTTTTGGACTAGCAACAGATACGCAGTATTTT
cdr3_aa: CASSLAFGLATDTQYF

v_call: TRBV11-2
clone_size: .
d_call: .
j_call: TRBJ2-1
cdr3_nt: TGTGCCAGCAGCCCTCTTGTACAGTACAATGAGCAGTTCTTC
cdr3_aa: CASSPLVQYNEQFF

v_call: TRBV4-1
clone_size: .
d_call: .
j_call: TRBJ2-1
cdr3_nt: TGCGCCAGCAGCCAAGTCAATCTAGTCTCCTACAATGAGCAGTTCTTC
cdr3_aa: CASSQVNLVSYNEQFF

v_call: TRBV15
clone_size: once
d_call: .
j_call: TRBJ2-7
cdr3_nt: TGTGCCACCAGCAGAGGAAGAAGCGGGCGAGGGTACGAGCAGTACTTC
cdr3_aa: CATSRGRSGRGYEQYF

v_call: TRBV7-9
clone_size: few
d_call: TRBD1
j_call: TRBJ2-2
cdr3_nt: TGTGCCAGCAGCTTAGGTGGGGACAGGGGGAACACCGGGGAGCTGTTTTTT
cdr3_aa: CASSLGGDRGNTGELFF

v_call: TRBV4-1
clone_size: .
d_call: TRBD2
j_call: TRBJ2-1
cdr3_nt: TGCGCCAGCAGCCAAGTAGCGGGAGGCCCGACGAATGAGCAGTTCTTC
cdr3_aa: CASSQVAGGPTNEQFF

v_call: TRBV2
clone_size: .
d_call: .
j_call: TRBJ1-2
cdr3_nt: TGTGCCAGGTCTCCCTTGGCAGGGGCTGGCTACACCTTC
cdr3_aa: CARSPLAGAGYTF

v_call: TRBV5-1
clone_size: .
d_call: TRBD2
j_call: TRBJ2-4
cdr3_nt: TGCGCCAGCAGCATTGAGGCGGGGGGGCTTTTCGGGGCCAAAAACATTCAGTACTTC
cdr3_aa: CASSIEAGGLFGAKNIQYF

v_call: TRBV2
clone_size: few
d_call: .
j_call: TRBJ2-2
cdr3_nt: TGTGCCAGCAGTGAACGTCGGGTAAACACCGGGGAGCTGTTTTTT
cdr3_aa: CASSERRVNTGELFF

v_call: TRBV6-6
clone_size: .
d_call: .
j_call: TRBJ2-3
cdr3_nt: TGTGCCAGCAGAGGGGCAGATACGCAGTATTTT
cdr3_aa: CASRGADTQYF

v_call: TRBV29-1
clone_size: once
d_call: TRBD1
j_call: TRBJ1-2
cdr3_nt: TGCAGCGTTGTTGTGACAGGGGATTCCTATGGCTACACCTTC
cdr3_aa: CSVVVTGDSYGYTF

v_call: TRBV19
clone_size: once
d_call: TRBD1
j_call: TRBJ1-2
cdr3_nt: TGTGCCAGTAGTATACGGGACAGGGGAGGCGGCTACACCTTC
cdr3_aa: CASSIRDRGGGYTF

v_call: TRBV2
clone_size: .
d_call: .
j_call: TRBJ2-2
cdr3_nt: TGTGCCAGCTTGGGACACAGCTTGGGGACCGGGGAGCTGTTTTTT
cdr3_aa: CASLGHSLGTGELFF

v_call: TRBV19
clone_size: .
d_call: .
j_call: TRBJ2-2
cdr3_nt: TGTGCCAGTAGTAGGAGGGGTGTCGTGAACACCGGGGAGCTGTTTTTT
cdr3_aa: CASSRRGVVNTGELFF

v_call: TRBV5-1
clone_size: .
d_call: .
j_call: TRBJ2-3
cdr3_nt: TGCGCCAGCAGCTTGGGAGGCACAGATACGCAGTATTTT
cdr3_aa: CASSLGGTDTQYF

v_call: TRBV11-2
clone_size: few
d_call: TRBD1
j_call: TRBJ2-3
cdr3_nt: TGTGCCAGCAGCTTATCACAGGGGGCTGGGAGCACAGATACGCAGTATTTT
cdr3_aa: CASSLSQGAGSTDTQYF

v_call: TRBV6-1
clone_size: .
d_call: .
j_call: TRBJ1-5
cdr3_nt: TGTGCCAGCAGCGGCAATCAGCCCCAGCATTTT
cdr3_aa: CASSGNQPQHF

v_call: TRBV5-1
clone_size: .
d_call: TRBD2
j_call: TRBJ2-3
cdr3_nt: TGCGCCAGCAGCAGGAGCGGGGGGGCCTCCACAGATACGCAGTATTTT
cdr3_aa: CASSRSGGASTDTQYF

v_call: TRBV19
clone_size: .
d_call: TRBD2
j_call: TRBJ2-5
cdr3_nt: TGTGCCAGTAGTGCCTATAGGGAGGGAGAGACCCAGTACTTC
cdr3_aa: CASSAYREGETQYF

v_call: TRBV6-5
clone_size: .
d_call: .
j_call: TRBJ1-4
cdr3_nt: TGTGCCAGCAGTTACGGACTGATAACAACTAATGAAAAACTGTTTTTT
cdr3_aa: CASSYGLITTNEKLFF

v_call: TRBV29-1
clone_size: .
d_call: TRBD1
j_call: TRBJ1-1
cdr3_nt: TGCAGCGTCCGGACAGGGGGAACTGAAGCTTTCTTT
cdr3_aa: CSVRTGGTEAFF

v_call: TRBV5-4
clone_size: .
d_call: TRBD2
j_call: TRBJ2-1
cdr3_nt: TGTGCCACCGCTACTAGCGGGGGGGCCTACAATGAGCAGTTCTTC
cdr3_aa: CATATSGGAYNEQFF

v_call: TRBV11-2
clone_size: .
d_call: TRBD1
j_call: TRBJ2-5
cdr3_nt: TGTGCCAGCAGCTCGACAGGGGGCATCGCAGAGACCCAGTACTTC
cdr3_aa: CASSSTGGIAETQYF

v_call: TRBV2
clone_size: .
d_call: .
j_call: TRBJ1-4
cdr3_nt: TGTGCCAGCAGTGGGGCAGGGGCAAATGAAAAACTGTTTTTT
cdr3_aa: CASSGAGANEKLFF

v_call: TRBV4-1
clone_size: once
d_call: .
j_call: TRBJ1-2
cdr3_nt: TGCGCCAGCAGCCAGCGACCCGACAGGTTCGGTGGCTACACCTTC
cdr3_aa: CASSQRPDRFGGYTF

v_call: TRBV4-1
clone_size: few
d_call: .
j_call: TRBJ2-7
cdr3_nt: TGCGCCAGCAGCCACAAGGGACTCCGAGACTACGAGCAGTACTTC
cdr3_aa: CASSHKGLRDYEQYF

v_call: TRBV7-7
clone_size: .
d_call: TRBD2
j_call: TRBJ2-3
cdr3_nt: TGTGCCAGCAGCTCAGGACTAGCGGGGGGCACAGATACGCAGTATTTT
cdr3_aa: CASSSGLAGGTDTQYF

v_call: TRBV30
clone_size: once
d_call: TRBD2
j_call: TRBJ2-1
cdr3_nt: TGTGCCTGGAGGCCTAGCGGGAGGGCCCGGTATGAGCAGTTCTTC
cdr3_aa: CAWRPSGRARYEQFF

v_call: TRBV19
clone_size: .
d_call: TRBD1
j_call: TRBJ1-2
cdr3_nt: TGTGCCAGTAGTACCGACAGGGGATCTAACTATGGCTACACCTTC
cdr3_aa: CASSTDRGSNYGYTF

v_call: TRBV11-1
clone_size: .
d_call: .
j_call: TRBJ1-3
cdr3_nt: TGTGCCAGCAGAGCCGGCAGGGCCTTTCAAGGAAACACCATATATTTT
cdr3_aa: CASRAGRAFQGNTIYF

v_call: TRBV6-5
clone_size: .
d_call: TRBD2
j_call: TRBJ2-3
cdr3_nt: TGTGCCAGCATACTAGCGGATATCACAGATACGCAGTATTTT
cdr3_aa: CASILADITDTQYF

v_call: TRBV5-4
clone_size: few
d_call: TRBD1
j_call: TRBJ1-1
cdr3_nt: TGTGCCAGCAGAAGTCGACAGGGGATGAGGACTGAAGCTTTCTTT
cdr3_aa: CASRSRQGMRTEAFF

v_call: TRBV7-9
clone_size: .
d_call: .
j_call: TRBJ1-2
cdr3_nt: TGTGCCAGCAGCTTAAGGGGTAACTATGGCTACACCTTC
cdr3_aa: CASSLRGNYGYTF

v_call: TRBV15
clone_size: .
d_call: TRBD1
j_call: TRBJ1-4
cdr3_nt: TGTGCCACCAGCAGTCGGACAGGGGCTGAAAAACTGTTTTTT
cdr3_aa: CATSSRTGAEKLFF

v_call: TRBV7-8
clone_size: .
d_call: .
j_call: TRBJ1-1
cdr3_nt: TGTGCCAGCAGCTCGGAGCTAGACGTGGGCACTGAAGCTTTCTTT
cdr3_aa: CASSSELDVGTEAFF

v_call: TRBV9
clone_size: .
d_call: TRBD2
j_call: TRBJ2-7
cdr3_nt: TGTGCCAGCAGCGTTCTAGCGGGGGGGCAAGTCGAGCAGTACTTC
cdr3_aa: CASSVLAGGQVEQYF

v_call: TRBV19
clone_size: .
d_call: .
j_call: TRBJ2-4
cdr3_nt: TGTGCCAGTAGTAAATCATCCCGGGGGGCCAAAAACATTCAGTACTTC
cdr3_aa: CASSKSSRGAKNIQYF